This entry features one TCR beta chain sequence. Its specificity is unknown. This entry belongs to a study of cytomegalovirus exposure and HLA in healthy donors. Study results and caveats: As was reported, the HLA-A and HLA-B alleles of most subjects were accurately predicted from TCR beta sequences. Most TCR sequences showed up rarely, but some public TCRs showed up in many donors. A list of 150 to 200 TCR beta chains associated with cytomegalovirus was given.

V was shortened by 3 bases and J by 5 bases, with 17 bases between the two germline ends. The V gene's germline CDR1 is SNHLY and CDR2 FYNNEI. The CDR3 runs 15 residues. Researchers ran the PCR with 60 Vbeta and 13 Jbeta primers. The data were produced by immunoSEQ multiplex PCR, yet TCRdb's version contains in-frame clones alone and is incomplete. The sample includes 90,000 to 150,000 clones, about four fifths of them seen just once. The gene calls are TRBV2 and TRBJ2-7; a weak D match, TRBD2 (6 bases). The source of this sequence is a woman aged 35 to 49 in good health and CMV-seronegative. Sequencing used PBMCs. CDR3 residues: CASSDADRRGDEQYF. CDR3 DNA: TGTGCCAGCAGTGACGCAGACCGCCGCGGGGACGAGCAGTACTTC.